The sequence of this T cell receptor (beta chain) was determined in a study of CD8 T cells in ankylosing spondylitis. TCRdb reprocessed the 5' RACE reads with MiXCR, giving one entry per CDR3 protein. The repertoire holds more than 500,000 distinct CDR3 sequences, with 5.3% as singletons. The CDR3 runs 12 residues. The germline gives CDR1 KGHSY, CDR2 FQNENV. The V end was cut by 4 bases, the J end by 8 bases, with 11 bases between. This clonotype has ten or more counts. The target antigen is unknown. Study-level findings and limits: Within ankylosing spondylitis blood, a TCR beta motif made up of eight highly homologous variants appeared to be characteristic.

The clonotype was recovered from a male donor with ankylosing spondylitis. Material: blood, either unsorted or a sorted T cell fraction (not recorded which). The chain links TRBV16 to TRBJ1-1; a possible D gene is TRBD1 (5 bases). As DNA, the CDR3 is TGTGCCAGCAGCCGCAGGGTAGGCGAAGCTTTCTTT. This codes for CASSRRVGEAFF.